Listed here are 18 T cell receptor beta chains from one sample, sequenced in a study of vaccination and CD4 T cells after COVID-19 (dated by TCRdb to between 2021 and 2023). This specimen's treatment or condition label, per the study, means: roughly ten-day PBMC culture with coronavirus spike peptide pools or control peptides (ViraFEST assay). Libraries were prepared through PCR. These reads were obtained on an Illumina iSeq 100. DNA from cultured CD4+ T cells underwent TCR sequencing with the Oncomine TCR Beta short-read assay at the Johns Hopkins FTIC core. TCRdb trimmed the raw reads at Q25, called clones with MiXCR and kept productive beta chains. Entries that share a CDR3 protein sequence are merged under the most common genes and DNA. This sample has 20,000 to 25,000 distinct CDR3 sequences in its table, and roughly 50% of those were observed once. The ten largest make up around 6% of the sample.

For these TCRs, the target antigens are not known. Sequencing was done on a sample of CD4+ T cells from blood, cultured in vitro. Source of these receptors: a human donor who had recovered from COVID-19.

The chain is built from TRBV28 and TRBJ2-2, with D possibly being TRBD1 or TRBD2 (6 bases each). The CDR3 is 15 residues long. The germline V and J ends were trimmed by 7 bases and 3 bases, with 15 bases remaining between them. CDR1 and CDR2 (germline): MDHEN, SYDVKM. The DNA for the CDR3 is TGTGCCAGCATTCCCGGGGGCGGCGACACCGGGGAGCTGTTTTTT. Translation gives CASIPGGGDTGELFF.

In DNA, the CDR3 is TGCAGTGCTACTGACAGGAGGACTTATGGCTACACCTTC. Its protein product is CSATDRRTYGYTF. This rearrangement joins TRBV20-1 to TRBJ1-2, with D possibly being TRBD1 (6 bases). Trimming took 4 bases from V and 5 from J, leaving 14 bases between them. The V gene's germline CDR1 is DFQATT and CDR2 SNEGSKA (reference sequence). The CDR3 runs 13 residues.

Concerning this clonotype: A read error may produce the germline difference seen at one junction end. This chain links TRBV7-2 with TRBJ2-7; D is possibly TRBD1 or TRBD2 (6 bases each). The CDR3 totals 12 residues. Per germline, CDR1 SGHTA and CDR2 FQGNSA. The CDR3 here is CASSQVGGSRYF. The CDR3 DNA reads TGCGCCAGCAGCCAAGTCGGGGGCTCGAGGTACTTC.

There are a few counts of this clonotype. The chain carries TRBV6-2 or TRBV6-3 and TRBJ2-3; D gene unclear. CDR1 is MNHEY, CDR2 SVGEGT, per germline. This CDR3 has 17 residues. V was shortened by 0 bases and J by 1 base, with 14 bases between the two germline ends. In DNA, the CDR3 is TGTGCCAGCAGTTACTCGTCTAGGTCCCTCCGCACAGATACGCAGTATTTT. Amino acids: CASSYSSRSLRTDTQYF.

CDR3 DNA sequence: TGCAGTGCTAGAGCTCTGGGTAATGAAAAACTGTTTTTT. Its translation is CSARALGNEKLFF. The chain combines TRBV20-1 with TRBJ1-4; D is unresolved. V lost 1 base to trimming and J lost 4 bases, with 7 bases between them. The CDR3 has 13 amino acids. Germline assignment: CDR1 DFQATT and CDR2 SNEGSKA (reference sequence).

This sequence joins TRBV7-9 and TRBJ1-1, with D possibly TRBD1 on 6 matching bases. CDR3 length: 13 amino acids. The V gene lost 8 bases and the J gene lost 1 base, with 11 bases spanning the gap. CDR1 is SEHNR and CDR2 is FQNEAQ in the germline V gene (reference sequence). CDR3 protein: CASRTAGNTEAFF. The CDR3 bases are TGTGCCAGCCGGACAGCCGGGAACACTGAAGCTTTCTTT.

In this sample, this clonotype turned up once. The chain is built from TRBV6-5 and TRBJ1-3, with D hard to call. CDR1 MNHEY and CDR2 SVGAGI come from the germline V gene. Trimming removed 2 bases from V and 0 bases from J, with 5 bases in between. This CDR3 is 14 amino acids long. This CDR3 is CASSYSFSGNTIYF. The CDR3 DNA follows: TGTGCCAGCAGTTACAGTTTCTCTGGAAACACCATATATTTT.

The chain joins TRBV2 to TRBJ1-1; possibly TRBD1 for D (5 bases). This CDR3 spans 13 amino acids. Germline loops: CDR1 SNHLY, CDR2 FYNNEI. Trimming took off 0 bases at V and 8 bases at J, with 10 bases between the two ends. Written as DNA, the CDR3 is TGTGCCAGCAGTGAAGCGGAACAGGCCGAAGCTTTCTTT. Encoded protein: CASSEAEQAEAFF.

This clonotype was seen a few times. The chain uses TRBV19 and TRBJ2-3, with TRBD1 matching over 11 bases. V trimming: 4 bases; J trimming: 1 base; junction bases outside the gene matches: 19. CDR1 is LNHDA, CDR2 SQIVND, per germline (reference sequence). This CDR3 contains 21 residues. In DNA, the CDR3 is TGTGCCAGTAGTACCTCCGGGACAGGGGGACTAGCCGAGGCCGGCACAGATACGCAGTATTTT. Residues: CASSTSGTGGLAEAGTDTQYF. The full variable domain, rest sourced from reference TRBV19 and TRBJ2-3, is DGGITQSPKYLFRKEGQNVTLSCEQNLNHDAMYWYRQDPGQGLRLIYYSQIVNDFQKGDIAEGYSVSREKKESFPLTVTSAQKNPTAFYLCASSTSGTGGLAEAGTDTQYFGPGTRLTVL.

This clonotype came up a few times. The J gene is TRBJ2-2, the V gene TRBV11-1; 9 nucleotides agree with TRBD2. V lost 8 bases, J lost 4 bases, and 8 bases stayed unmatched. The CDR3 length is 15 residues. From germline, CDR1 is SGHAT and CDR2 FQDESV (reference sequence). CDR3 residues: CASSRLAGLTGELFF. CDR3 coding DNA: TGTGCCAGCTCTCGGCTAGCGGGACTCACCGGGGAGCTGTTTTTT.

The chain is built from TRBV6-4 and TRBJ1-1, with 10 bases lining up with TRBD1. The CDR3 length is 14 residues. Losses at the gene ends were 2 bases for V and 11 bases for J; bases not matched to a gene: 8. Germline CDR1 is MRHNA and CDR2 is SNTAGT. This chain's CDR3 is CASSDTPGQGRAFF. CDR3 sequence (DNA): TGTGCCAGCAGTGACACACCGGGACAGGGGAGGGCTTTCTTT.

This clonotype was seen a single time. The chain couples TRBV2 to TRBJ2-2; D is unclear. The CDR3 is made up of 15 amino acids. Trimming removed 8 bases at V and 6 bases at J, with 19 bases between. Per germline, CDR1 SNHLY and CDR2 FYNNEI. As DNA, the CDR3 is TGTGCCAGCCGTCTATCGGCAGCGTCCGCCGGGGAGCTGTTTTTT. As protein: CASRLSAASAGELFF.

The chain employs TRBV11-3 and TRBJ2-6; 10 positions agree with TRBD1. Trimming took 5 bases from V and 2 from J; bases not matched to a gene: 6. There are 17 residues in the CDR3. Germline assignment: CDR1 SGHNT and CDR2 YENEEA. The CDR3 DNA sequence: TGTGCCAGCAGCCCTAGACAGGGGGCGCCTGGGGCCAACGTCCTGACTTTC. Translated: CASSPRQGAPGANVLTF.

The chain uses TRBV27 and TRBJ1-1; 8 bases line up with TRBD1. J was trimmed by 5 bases and V by 4 bases; bases with no gene match: 15. This CDR3 is built from 17 residues. CDR1 MNHEY and CDR2 SMNVEV come from the germline V gene (reference sequence). The CDR3 sequence is CASSSLLDRGAWTEAFF. The CDR3 DNA is TGTGCCAGCAGTTCCCTCCTAGACAGGGGTGCGTGGACTGAAGCTTTCTTT.

This clonotype was counted a few times. This sequence joins TRBV15 and TRBJ1-2; D not certain. CDR3 length: 14 residues. Germline V gene sequence: CDR1 LNHNV, CDR2 YYDKDF (reference sequence). V dropped 1 base and J dropped 5 bases, with 11 bases sitting between them. CDR3 sequence: CATSRVGREYGYTF. The CDR3 DNA is TGTGCCACCAGCAGAGTAGGGAGGGAGTATGGCTACACCTTC.

This sequence joins TRBV24-1 and TRBJ1-4, with 8 bases aligning to TRBD1. With 4 bases clipped from V and 3 bases from J, the junction kept 3 bases outside the gene matches. Germline values: CDR1 KGHDR, CDR2 SFDVKD. The CDR3 spans 15 residues. In DNA, the CDR3 is TGTGCCACCAGTGAACGACAGGGGCCTAATGAAAAACTGTTTTTT. It is translated as CATSERQGPNEKLFF.

This clonotype was seen more than once but under ten times. The V and J genes are TRBV5-1 and TRBJ2-1, with 10 bases that match TRBD2. Germline V gene sequence: CDR1 SGHRS, CDR2 YFSETQ. The junction had 9 bases not matched to a gene; V was cut back by 3 bases and J by 6 bases. There are 16 residues in the CDR3. Here the CDR3 DNA reads TGCGCCAGCAGCTCTACTAGCGGGACCTCGGGCAATGAGCAGTTCTTC. Residues: CASSSTSGTSGNEQFF.

The rearrangement links TRBV21-1 to TRBJ2-7; no check of the table's D call, TRBD1, against the DNA was made. TRBV21-1 is termed a pseudogene. This CDR3 contains 17 residues. The CDR3: CASSNLCRDKLSYEQYF. In DNA, the CDR3 is TGTGCCAGCAGCAACCTGTGCCGGGACAAACTCTCCTACGAGCAGTACTTC.